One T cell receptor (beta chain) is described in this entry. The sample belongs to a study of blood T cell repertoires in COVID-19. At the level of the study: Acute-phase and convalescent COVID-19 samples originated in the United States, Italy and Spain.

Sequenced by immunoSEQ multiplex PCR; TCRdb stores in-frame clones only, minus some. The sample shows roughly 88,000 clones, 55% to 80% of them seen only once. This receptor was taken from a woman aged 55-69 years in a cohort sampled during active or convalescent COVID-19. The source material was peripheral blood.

Here the CDR3 DNA reads TGTGCCAGCAGCTGGACTAGCGGGGGCCGGAACGAGCAGTACTTC. Translated, it gives CASSWTSGGRNEQYF. The chain couples TRBV6-6 to TRBJ2-7, with 13 bases lining up with TRBD2. This CDR3 spans 15 amino acids. J lost 5 bases, V lost 6 bases, and 7 bases had no gene match. Germline CDR1 is MNHNY and CDR2 is SVGAGI (reference sequence).